This entry lists 26 T cell receptor beta chains sequenced from one sample in a study of blood T cell repertoires in COVID-19. Sequenced by immunoSEQ multiplex PCR; TCRdb stores in-frame clones only, minus some. Of about 250,000 clones listed, under 90% are singletons. The material sequenced was peripheral blood. The receptors here all came from a woman in her 40s who had recovered from COVID-19.

The rearrangement links TRBV14 to TRBJ1-1; D may be TRBD1 (5 bases). In germline, CDR1 is SGHDN, CDR2 FVKESK. V was clipped by 0 bases and J by 2 bases, with 16 bases between them. This CDR3 is 17 amino acids long. The CDR3 reads CASSQDPAGWVNTEAFF. The DNA of the CDR3 is TGTGCCAGCAGCCAAGATCCGGCAGGGTGGGTTAACACTGAAGCTTTCTTT.

The chain joins TRBV9 to TRBJ2-7, with D perhaps matching TRBD2 (5 bases). Trimming took 0 bases from V and 4 from J, leaving 14 bases between them. Germline V lookup: CDR1 SGDLS, CDR2 YYNGEE. The CDR3 length is 15 residues. The CDR3 here is CASSVGVGVEYEQYF. The DNA of the CDR3 is TGTGCCAGCAGCGTAGGTGTGGGAGTGGAATACGAGCAGTACTTC. Combining the CDR3 with reference TRBV9 and TRBJ2-7 gives the whole variable domain DSGVTQTPKHLITATGQRVTLRCSPRSGDLSVYWYQQSLDQGLQFLIQYYNGEERAKGNILERFSAQQFPDLHSELNLSSLELGDSALYFCASSVGVGVEYEQYFGPGTRLTVT.

The chain uses TRBV6-2 or TRBV6-3 and TRBJ1-2; perhaps TRBD1 as D (6 bases). Trimming cost V 4 bases and J 8 bases, with 20 bases left between them. Germline CDR1 and CDR2: MNHEY and SVGEGT. The CDR3 covers 15 residues. The CDR3 spells CASSSTQGRLGGYTF. The DNA for the CDR3 is TGTGCCAGCAGTTCCACACAGGGAAGATTGGGGGGCTACACCTTC.

The chain uses TRBV5-4 and TRBJ1-2, with 11 bases identical to TRBD1. This CDR3 spans 16 amino acids. From germline, CDR1 is SGHNT and CDR2 YYREEE (reference sequence). Trimming removed 0 bases from V and 7 bases from J; junction bases left unmatched: 8. CDR3 in DNA: TGTGCCAGCAGCTTGGGGACAGGGGGCGCGGAGGGTGGCTACACCTTC. This codes for CASSLGTGGAEGGYTF.

The CDR3 nucleotides read TGTGCCAGCAGTTATGGGACTAGCGGGAGGAGGGATACGCAGTATTTT. This gives the protein CASSYGTSGRRDTQYF. This chain uses TRBV6-5 with TRBJ2-3, with 15 bases matching TRBD2. The V segment lost 3 bases and the J segment 6 bases; nucleotides outside the gene matches: 4. The germline gives CDR1 MNHEY, CDR2 SVGAGI. There are 16 residues in the CDR3.

V and J are TRBV9 and TRBJ2-3, with D perhaps matching TRBD2 (6 bases). The ends were cut back, 0 bases at V and 3 bases at J, with 11 bases in the middle. The germline gives CDR1 SGDLS, CDR2 YYNGEE. The CDR3 consists of 15 residues. This chain's CDR3 is CASSVAEGRTDTQYF. The CDR3 bases are TGTGCCAGCAGCGTAGCGGAGGGCCGAACAGATACGCAGTATTTT.

The rearrangement links TRBV14 to TRBJ2-7; D possibly corresponds to TRBD2 (5 bases). This CDR3 is 15 amino acids long. V lost 4 bases, J lost 4 bases, and 17 bases lay in between. From germline, CDR1 is SGHDN and CDR2 FVKESK. The CDR3 nucleotides read TGTGCCAGCAGCCCAGGTCCGGGGTTGGGGTACGAGCAGTACTTC. Its protein is CASSPGPGLGYEQYF.

The gene calls are TRBV5-5 and TRBJ1-4, with 8 bases fitting TRBD1. V shed 5 bases, J shed 4 bases, and the junction held 10 bases outside the gene matches. Per the germline V gene, CDR1 is SGHKS and CDR2 is YYEKEE (reference sequence). The CDR3 is made up of 16 amino acids. The CDR3 sequence: CASRPTGVPLNEKLFF. The CDR3, as DNA: TGTGCCAGCAGGCCGACAGGGGTTCCTCTTAATGAAAAACTGTTTTTT.

V is TRBV18 and J is TRBJ2-3; 7 nucleotides line up with TRBD1. Trimming cost V 2 bases and J 4 bases; bases outside gene matches: 9. Per germline, CDR1 KGHSH and CDR2 LQKENI. The CDR3 is made up of 16 amino acids. DNA for the CDR3: TGTGCCAGCTCACCATTAGGACAGGAGACGCCAGATACGCAGTATTTT. Protein sequence: CASSPLGQETPDTQYF.

The rearrangement uses TRBV5-1 and TRBJ2-1, with D tentatively TRBD2 (5 bases). Between the trimmed V and J ends, which lost 0 bases and 4 bases, there was a span of 11 bases. The CDR3 contains 15 residues. From germline, CDR1 is SGHRS and CDR2 YFSETQ. Here the CDR3 reads CASSLVEGVYNEQFF. The DNA for the CDR3 is TGCGCCAGCAGCTTGGTTGAGGGAGTATACAATGAGCAGTTCTTC.

This clone appeared a single time. The chain recombines TRBV18 with TRBJ2-4; 9 nucleotides match TRBD2. There are 14 residues in the CDR3. Germline V gene lookup returns CDR1 KGHSH and CDR2 LQKENI. The J segment lost 10 bases and the V segment lost 3 bases, leaving 7 bases of the junction unmatched. The CDR3 region is CASSPTGLAEIQYF. In DNA form, the CDR3 reads TGTGCCAGCTCACCTACGGGACTAGCCGAGATTCAGTACTTC.

The rearrangement uses TRBV10-2 and TRBJ1-5; D possibly corresponds to TRBD1 (6 bases). V lost 4 bases, J lost 4 bases, and 17 bases lay in between. The CDR3 is 16 amino acids. Germline V gene lookup returns CDR1 WSHSY and CDR2 SAAADI. In DNA form, the CDR3 reads TGCGCCAGCAGTGCCACCGGGACAAGCGAAAATCAGCCCCAGCATTTT. Protein: CASSATGTSENQPQHF.

The V and J genes are TRBV3-1 (or the pseudogene TRBV3-2) and TRBJ1-3; the D gene is possibly TRBD1 (5 bases). V gave up 0 bases and J gave up 8 bases, with 11 bases separating them. Germline V gives CDR1 LGHDT, CDR2 YNNKEL (reference sequence). The CDR3 spans 14 residues. CDR3 nucleotide sequence: TGTGCCAGCAGCCAAGATGCCTCGGGGGACACCATATATTTT. Protein: CASSQDASGDTIYF.

J is TRBJ2-1 and V is TRBV28; TRBD2 aligns across 7 bases. V was clipped by 2 bases and J by 0 bases; unmatched bases: 10. The CDR3 sequence is 18 residues long. Germline V gene sequence: CDR1 MDHEN, CDR2 SYDVKM. Written as DNA, the CDR3 is TGTGCCAGCAGTTTACAAATAGCGGGTACCAGCTCCTACAATGAGCAGTTCTTC. This sequence encodes CASSLQIAGTSSYNEQFF. Looking up the rest from reference TRBV28 and TRBJ2-1 gives the full variable domain: DVKVTQSSRYLVKRTGEKVFLECVQDMDHENMFWYRQDPGLGLRLIYFSYDVKMKEKGDIPEGYSVSREKKERFSLILESASTNQTSMYLCASSLQIAGTSSYNEQFFGPGTRLTVL.

This chain connects TRBV24-1 to TRBJ2-7; D is unclear. Trimming took 9 bases from V and 2 from J, leaving 13 bases between them. CDR1 and CDR2 (germline): KGHDR, SFDVKD. This CDR3 contains 13 residues. The CDR3 spells CATGDGGTYEQYF. CDR3 bases: TGTGCCACCGGAGACGGCGGCACCTACGAGCAGTACTTC.

Turning to this clone: The same CDR3 can be traced to other DNA sequences in this sample. The J gene is TRBJ2-5, the V gene TRBV5-1; D is uncertain. The germline gives CDR1 SGHRS, CDR2 YFSETQ. V lost 0 bases and J 1 base, leaving 7 bases between the germline ends. This CDR3 is 14 amino acids long. DNA for the CDR3: TGCGCCAGCAGCTTGGTTGGCGGCCAAGAGACCCAGTACTTC. Protein sequence: CASSLVGGQETQYF. The variable domain in full, with the rest retrieved from reference TRBV5-1 and TRBJ2-5, is KAGVTQTPRYLIKTRGQQVTLSCSPISGHRSVSWYQQTPGQGLQFLFEYFSETQRNKGNFPGRFSGRQFSNSRSEMNVSTLELGDSALYLCASSLVGGQETQYFGPGTRLLVL.

The chain uses TRBV7-2 and TRBJ2-1; D perhaps matches TRBD1 (7 bases). Trimming pared 4 bases from V and 9 bases from J, leaving 19 bases between. Germline loops: CDR1 SGHTA, CDR2 FQGNSA. This CDR3 spans 15 amino acids. Written as DNA, the CDR3 is TGTGCCAGCAGCTCCTTTGACACAGGGGAGGCTGAGCAGTTCTTC. Protein product: CASSSFDTGEAEQFF.

The rearrangement links TRBV3-1 (or the pseudogene TRBV3-2) to TRBJ1-2; D gene uncertain. This CDR3 comprises 15 residues. In germline, CDR1 is LGHDT, CDR2 YNNKEL (reference sequence). V lost 1 base to trimming and J lost 0 bases, with 9 bases between them. The CDR3, as DNA: TGTGCCAGCAGCCAAGGGTACAGTTCTAACTATGGCTACACCTTC. This sequence encodes CASSQGYSSNYGYTF.

The V and J genes are TRBV7-3 and TRBJ2-2; D possibly corresponds to TRBD1 (6 bases). V lost 5 bases and J lost 6, with 7 bases in between. This CDR3 region has 12 residues. The germline V gene has CDR1 SGHTA and CDR2 FQGTGA. The CDR3 reads CASSRGSGELFF. The CDR3 nucleotides are TGTGCCAGCAGCAGGGGGTCCGGGGAGCTGTTTTTT. Full variable domain (missing parts from reference TRBV7-3 and TRBJ2-2): GAGVSQTPSNKVTEKGKYVELRCDPISGHTALYWYRQSLGQGPEFLIYFQGTGAADDSGLPNDRFFAVRPEGSVSTLKIQRTERGDSAVYLCASSRGSGELFFGEGSRLTVL.

J is TRBJ2-1 and V is TRBV9; 8 nucleotides align to TRBD2. Germline V CDR1 and CDR2: SGDLS, YYNGEE. The V gene end was trimmed by 0 bases and the J gene end by 8 bases; junction bases not matched to a gene: 10. The CDR3 extends over 16 amino acids. This chain's CDR3 is CASSVVGTRNFDEQFF. In DNA, the CDR3 is TGTGCCAGCAGCGTAGTGGGGACTAGAAATTTCGATGAGCAGTTCTTC.

The chain uses TRBV7-2 and TRBJ1-5; 11 positions agree with TRBD1. CDR3 length: 15 amino acids. Germline V gene lookup returns CDR1 SGHTA and CDR2 FQGNSA. Losses at the gene ends were 5 bases for V and 7 bases for J; bases not matched to a gene: 7. The CDR3 sequence is CASSVGTGGWQPQHF. The CDR3, as DNA: TGTGCCAGCAGCGTTGGGACAGGGGGATGGCAGCCCCAGCATTTT.

This chain connects TRBV11-3 to TRBJ2-3; D call uncertain. The CDR3 totals 16 residues. V was shortened by 1 base and J by 0 bases, with 11 bases between the two germline ends. Germline CDR1 and CDR2: SGHNT and YENEEA. The CDR3, as DNA: TGTGCCAGCAGCTTAGGTGTAGCCCTGAGCACAGATACGCAGTATTTT. It translates to CASSLGVALSTDTQYF. The whole variable domain, remainder taken from reference TRBV11-3 and TRBJ2-3, is EAGVVQSPRYKIIEKKQPVAFWCNPISGHNTLYWYLQNLGQGPELLIRYENEEAVDDSQLPKDRFSAERLKGVDSTLKIQPAELGDSAVYLCASSLGVALSTDTQYFGPGTRLTVL.

The V gene is TRBV6-4, the J gene TRBJ2-7; D is perhaps TRBD2 (6 bases). The CDR3 is 10 residues long. The germline V gene has CDR1 MRHNA and CDR2 SNTAGT. The V end was cut by 11 bases, the J end by 7 bases, with 12 bases between. In DNA, the CDR3 is TGTGCCCCCAGAGGGAGGGAGCAGTACTTC. Translated, it gives CAPRGREQYF.

This rearrangement joins TRBV5-8 to TRBJ1-1; D possibly corresponds to TRBD1 (5 bases). This CDR3 region has 13 residues. V was trimmed by 7 bases and J by 11 bases, leaving 21 bases between them. From germline, CDR1 is SGHTS and CDR2 YDEGEE. The CDR3 loop is CASALRVQGTAFF. CDR3 sequence (DNA): TGTGCCAGCGCTCTACGGGTTCAGGGTACGGCTTTCTTT. Using reference TRBV5-8 and TRBJ1-1 for the parts outside the CDR3, the full variable domain is EAGVTQSPTHLIKTRGQQATLRCSPISGHTSVYWYQQALGLGLQFLLWYDEGEERNRGNFPPRFSGRQFPNYSSELNVNALELEDSALYLCASALRVQGTAFFGQGTRLTVV.

V usage is TRBV12-3 or TRBV12-4 and J usage is TRBJ2-7, with 11 nucleotides matching TRBD2. V lost 5 bases to trimming and J lost 6 bases; unmatched junction nucleotides: 3. The CDR3 has 13 residues. CDR3 coding DNA: TGTGCCAGCAGTGGGACTAGCGGACGCGAGCAGTACTTC. Translating it yields CASSGTSGREQYF.

V usage is TRBV6-2 or TRBV6-3 and J usage is TRBJ2-5; TRBD2 aligns across 8 bases. J was trimmed by 2 bases and V by 0 bases; bases with no gene match: 5. This CDR3 region has 16 residues. The germline CDR1 and CDR2 sequences are MNHEY and SVGEGT. As DNA, the CDR3 is TGTGCCAGCAGTTACTCTGGCGGGAGGCTTCAAGAGACCCAGTACTTC. It yields the protein CASSYSGGRLQETQYF.